These T cell receptor beta chains were read from a single sample in a study of cytomegalovirus exposure and HLA in healthy donors. Clones were read by immunoSEQ multiplex PCR, and TCRdb kept only the in-frame ones, dropping some. The sample totals fewer than 150,000 clones. The material sequenced was PBMCs. The receptors shown here come from a man aged 35 to 55 in good health and CMV-seronegative. Each CDR3 is given with its conserved first and last residue. Fields, in order: CDR3 protein, CDR3 DNA, D gene, J gene, V gene. A D gene is named only where the DNA matches it firmly.

CDR3: CASSLNPRDGYTF; DNA: TGTGCCAGCAGTCTTAACCCCAGGGATGGCTACACCTTC; D: NA; J: TRBJ1-2; V: TRBV27
CDR3: CASSQEPTETGELFF; DNA: TGCGCCAGCAGCCAAGAGCCAACGGAGACCGGGGAGCTGTTTTTT; D: NA; J: TRBJ2-2; V: TRBV4-3
CDR3: CASSQTQGIFYGHTF; DNA: TGCGCCAGCAGCCAAACCCAGGGTATATTTTATGGCCACACCTTC; D: NA; J: TRBJ1-2; V: TRBV5-1
CDR3: CASSVGGIAYEQYF; DNA: TGTGCCAGCAGCGTAGGAGGGATCGCCTACGAGCAGTACTTC; D: NA; J: TRBJ2-7; V: TRBV9
CDR3: CASSPTPTGASPLHF; DNA: TGTGCCAGCAGCCCTACCCCGACAGGGGCTTCACCCCTCCACTTT; D: TRBD1; J: TRBJ1-6; V: TRBV7-2
CDR3: CASSAQGARGANVLTF; DNA: TGTGCCAGCAGTGCCCAGGGGGCAAGGGGGGCCAACGTCCTGACTTTC; D: TRBD1; J: TRBJ2-6; V: TRBV2
CDR3: CASSGWFRGTEAFF; DNA: TGTGCCAGCAGCGGGTGGTTCCGAGGCACTGAAGCTTTCTTT; D: NA; J: TRBJ1-1; V: TRBV11-2
CDR3: CASSVWGVPQNEQFF; DNA: TGTGCCAGCAGCGTGTGGGGCGTCCCTCAGAATGAGCAGTTCTTC; D: NA; J: TRBJ2-1; V: TRBV9
CDR3: CASSSGQYEAFF; DNA: TGTGCCAGCAGTTCGGGACAGTATGAAGCTTTCTTT; D: TRBD1; J: TRBJ1-1; V: TRBV6-5
CDR3: CASSPRGTGALTYEQYF; DNA: TGTGCCAGCAGCCCTCGAGGGACAGGGGCTCTTACCTACGAGCAGTACTTC; D: TRBD1; J: TRBJ2-7; V: TRBV28
CDR3: CASGLGQGASGELFF; DNA: TGTGCTAGTGGTTTAGGACAGGGGGCATCCGGGGAGCTGTTTTTT; D: TRBD1; J: TRBJ2-2; V: TRBV12-5
CDR3: CASSNYRGSVGGYTF; DNA: TGTGCCAGTAGTAACTACAGGGGAAGTGTGGGTGGCTACACCTTC; D: TRBD1; J: TRBJ1-2; V: TRBV19
CDR3: CASSSRDSGYTEAFF; DNA: TGTGCCAGCAGTTCTCGGGACAGCGGGTACACTGAAGCTTTCTTT; D: TRBD1; J: TRBJ1-1; V: TRBV27
CDR3: CASSLVAGVDGYTF; DNA: TGTGCCAGCAGCTTAGTGGCAGGGGTGGATGGCTACACCTTC; D: NA; J: TRBJ1-2; V: TRBV7-9
CDR3: CAIRGLAVSGYEQYF; DNA: TGTGCCATCAGGGGCCTAGCGGTTTCGGGGTACGAGCAGTACTTC; D: TRBD2; J: TRBJ2-7; V: TRBV10-3
CDR3: CASSSGQGPYGETQYF; DNA: TGCGCCAGCAGCTCCGGACAGGGGCCCTACGGGGAGACCCAGTACTTC; D: TRBD1; J: TRBJ2-5; V: TRBV5-1
CDR3: CASSLGTGPIYEQYF; DNA: TGCGCCAGCAGCTTGGGGACAGGTCCGATCTACGAGCAGTACTTC; D: TRBD1; J: TRBJ2-7; V: TRBV5-1
CDR3: CASSPSTSANEQYF; DNA: TGCGCCAGCAGCCCTTCGACTAGCGCTAACGAGCAGTACTTC; D: TRBD2; J: TRBJ2-7; V: TRBV5-1
CDR3: CASSPRTIWREQYF; DNA: TGTGCCAGCAGCCCCCGGACAATTTGGCGCGAGCAGTACTTC; D: NA; J: TRBJ2-7; V: TRBV7-2